This is a list of T cell receptor beta chains from one sample in a study of shared clonotypes between healthy human individuals. Data came from immunoSEQ multiplex PCR; TCRdb stores just in-frame clones and leaves some out. The sample records millions of clones, over 85% being singletons. The material sequenced was naive CD4+ T cells sorted from blood. The receptors stem from a man aged 18 to 29 in good health. CDR3s include the opening cysteine and the closing phenylalanine or tryptophan. The order of the fields is V gene, D gene, clone size, J gene, CDR3 length, CDR3 DNA, CDR3 protein. A D gene is named only where the DNA matches it firmly. Clone sizes are given selectively: once, few, many, or a class where the clone is expanded.

V gene: TRBV6-1; D gene: .; clone size: .; J gene: TRBJ1-2; CDR3 length: 14; CDR3 DNA: TGTGCCAGCAGTGTCAGTAGGGGTGGGTATGGCTACACCTTC; CDR3 protein: CASSVSRGGYGYTF
V gene: TRBV9; D gene: .; clone size: once; J gene: TRBJ1-1; CDR3 length: 17; CDR3 DNA: TGTGCCAGCAGCGTAGTAGGGCAGGGCCACATGAACACTGAAGCTTTCTTT; CDR3 protein: CASSVVGQGHMNTEAFF
V gene: TRBV7-2; D gene: .; clone size: .; J gene: TRBJ2-3; CDR3 length: 12; CDR3 DNA: TGTGCCAGCAGCTTAGAGGCATATACGCAGTATTTT; CDR3 protein: CASSLEAYTQYF
V gene: TRBV14; D gene: .; clone size: once; J gene: TRBJ2-7; CDR3 length: 15; CDR3 DNA: TGTGCCAGCAGCCAAGATACAGGAAGGGACTACGAGCAGTACTTC; CDR3 protein: CASSQDTGRDYEQYF
V gene: TRBV7-2; D gene: .; clone size: .; J gene: TRBJ2-7; CDR3 length: 15; CDR3 DNA: TGTGCCAGCAGTCAATCAACACGTCCCTTCTACGAGCAGTACTTC; CDR3 protein: CASSQSTRPFYEQYF
V gene: TRBV7-8; D gene: TRBD1; clone size: .; J gene: TRBJ2-3; CDR3 length: 16; CDR3 DNA: TGTGCCAGCAGTCAAAGGGACAGGGGTAACACAGATACGCAGTATTTT; CDR3 protein: CASSQRDRGNTDTQYF
V gene: TRBV6-5; D gene: .; clone size: .; J gene: TRBJ1-2; CDR3 length: 13; CDR3 DNA: TGTGCCAGCAGCAGGGAACCGAGGACGGGCTACACCTTC; CDR3 protein: CASSREPRTGYTF
V gene: TRBV7-2; D gene: TRBD1; clone size: .; J gene: TRBJ1-4; CDR3 length: 16; CDR3 DNA: TGTGCCAGCAGCCGAACCCCCGGGACAGGGTACGAAAAACTGTTTTTT; CDR3 protein: CASSRTPGTGYEKLFF
V gene: TRBV7-9; D gene: .; clone size: .; J gene: TRBJ2-3; CDR3 length: 16; CDR3 DNA: TGTGCCAGCAGCCCCCGTCTCAGTCGGGACACAGATACGCAGTATTTT; CDR3 protein: CASSPRLSRDTDTQYF
V gene: TRBV11-2; D gene: TRBD1; clone size: .; J gene: TRBJ2-7; CDR3 length: 15; CDR3 DNA: TGTGCCAGCAGCTTACCGGGGACAGGGTCCTACGAGCAGTACTTC; CDR3 protein: CASSLPGTGSYEQYF
V gene: TRBV10-3; D gene: TRBD1; clone size: .; J gene: TRBJ2-7; CDR3 length: 13; CDR3 DNA: TGTGCCATCAGTGAAGGGACAGGTTACGAGCAGTACTTC; CDR3 protein: CAISEGTGYEQYF
V gene: TRBV11-2; D gene: TRBD1; clone size: .; J gene: TRBJ2-7; CDR3 length: 13; CDR3 DNA: TGTGCCAGCAGCTTTACAGGGGGCCACGAGCAGTACTTC; CDR3 protein: CASSFTGGHEQYF
V gene: TRBV21-1; D gene: .; clone size: .; J gene: TRBJ1-2; CDR3 length: 15; CDR3 DNA: TGTGCCAGCAGCAAAAATAGGCAGGGCCGGTATGGCTACACCTTC; CDR3 protein: CASSKNRQGRYGYTF
V gene: TRBV10-3; D gene: .; clone size: .; J gene: TRBJ1-4; CDR3 length: 15; CDR3 DNA: TGTGCCATCAGCCTGGAATACTCAACTAATGAAAAACTGTTTTTT; CDR3 protein: CAISLEYSTNEKLFF
V gene: TRBV7-8; D gene: .; clone size: .; J gene: TRBJ1-2; CDR3 length: 16; CDR3 DNA: TGTGCCAGCAGCTTAGATTTCCCCGCAGGGGACTATGGCTACACCTTC; CDR3 protein: CASSLDFPAGDYGYTF